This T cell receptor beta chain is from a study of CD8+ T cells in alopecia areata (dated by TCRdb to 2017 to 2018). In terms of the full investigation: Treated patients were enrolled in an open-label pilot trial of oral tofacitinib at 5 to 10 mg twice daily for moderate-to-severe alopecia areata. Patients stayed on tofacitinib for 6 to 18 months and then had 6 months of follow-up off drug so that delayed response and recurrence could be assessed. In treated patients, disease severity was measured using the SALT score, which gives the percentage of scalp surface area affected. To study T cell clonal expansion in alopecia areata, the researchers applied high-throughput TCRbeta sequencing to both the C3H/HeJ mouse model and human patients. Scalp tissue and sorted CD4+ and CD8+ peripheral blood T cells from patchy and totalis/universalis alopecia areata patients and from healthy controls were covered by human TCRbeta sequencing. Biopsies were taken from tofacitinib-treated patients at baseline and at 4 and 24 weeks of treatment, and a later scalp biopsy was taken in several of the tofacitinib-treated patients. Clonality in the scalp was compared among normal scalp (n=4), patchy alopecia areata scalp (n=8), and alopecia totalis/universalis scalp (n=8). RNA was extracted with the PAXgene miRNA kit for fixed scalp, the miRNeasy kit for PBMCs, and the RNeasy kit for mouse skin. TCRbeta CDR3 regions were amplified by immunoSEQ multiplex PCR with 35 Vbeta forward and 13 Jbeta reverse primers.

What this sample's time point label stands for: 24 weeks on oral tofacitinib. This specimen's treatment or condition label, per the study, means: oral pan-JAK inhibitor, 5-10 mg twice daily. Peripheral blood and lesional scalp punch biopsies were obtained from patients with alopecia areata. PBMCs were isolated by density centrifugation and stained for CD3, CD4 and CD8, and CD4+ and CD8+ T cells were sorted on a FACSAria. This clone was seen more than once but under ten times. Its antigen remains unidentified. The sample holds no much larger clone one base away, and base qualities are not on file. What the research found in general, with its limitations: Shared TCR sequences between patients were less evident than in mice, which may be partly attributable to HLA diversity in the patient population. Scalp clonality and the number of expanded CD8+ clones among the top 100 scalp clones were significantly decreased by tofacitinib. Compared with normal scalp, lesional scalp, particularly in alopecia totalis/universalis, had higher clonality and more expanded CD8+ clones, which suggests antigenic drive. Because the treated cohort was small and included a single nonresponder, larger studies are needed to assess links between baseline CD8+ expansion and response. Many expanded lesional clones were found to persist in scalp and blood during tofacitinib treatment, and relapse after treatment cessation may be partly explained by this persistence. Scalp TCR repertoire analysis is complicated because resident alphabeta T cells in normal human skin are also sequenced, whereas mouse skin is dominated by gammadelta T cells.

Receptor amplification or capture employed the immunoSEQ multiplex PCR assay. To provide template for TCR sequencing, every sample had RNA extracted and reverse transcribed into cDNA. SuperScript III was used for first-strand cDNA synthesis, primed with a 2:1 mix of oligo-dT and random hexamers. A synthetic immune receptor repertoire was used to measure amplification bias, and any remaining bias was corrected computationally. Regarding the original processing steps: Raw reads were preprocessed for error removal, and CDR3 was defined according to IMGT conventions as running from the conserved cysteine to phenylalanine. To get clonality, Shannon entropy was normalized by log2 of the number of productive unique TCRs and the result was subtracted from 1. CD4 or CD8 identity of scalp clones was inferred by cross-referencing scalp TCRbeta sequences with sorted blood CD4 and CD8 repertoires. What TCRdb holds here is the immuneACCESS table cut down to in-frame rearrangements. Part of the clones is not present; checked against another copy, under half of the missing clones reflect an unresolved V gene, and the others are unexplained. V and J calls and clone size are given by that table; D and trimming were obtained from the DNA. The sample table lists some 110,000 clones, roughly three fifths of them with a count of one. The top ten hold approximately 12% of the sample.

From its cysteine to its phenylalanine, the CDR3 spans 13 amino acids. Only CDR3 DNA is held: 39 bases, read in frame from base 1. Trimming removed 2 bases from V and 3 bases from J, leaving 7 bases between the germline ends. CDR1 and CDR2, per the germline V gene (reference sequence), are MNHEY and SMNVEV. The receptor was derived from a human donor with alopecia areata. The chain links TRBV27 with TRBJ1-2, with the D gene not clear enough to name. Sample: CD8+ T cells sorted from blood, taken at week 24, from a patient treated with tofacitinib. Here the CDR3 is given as CASSLNPYYGYTF. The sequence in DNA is TGTGCCAGCAGTTTAAACCCCTACTATGGCTACACCTTC.